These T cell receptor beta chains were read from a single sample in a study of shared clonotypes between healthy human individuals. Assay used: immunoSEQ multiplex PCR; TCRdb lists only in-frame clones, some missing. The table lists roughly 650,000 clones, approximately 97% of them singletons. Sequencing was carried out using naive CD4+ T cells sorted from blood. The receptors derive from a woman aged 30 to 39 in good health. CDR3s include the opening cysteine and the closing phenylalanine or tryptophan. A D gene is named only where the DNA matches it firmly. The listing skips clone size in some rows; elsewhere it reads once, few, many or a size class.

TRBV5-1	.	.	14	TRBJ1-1	CASSLSWGGTEAFF
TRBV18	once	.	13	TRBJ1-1	CASSTQNSNGAFF
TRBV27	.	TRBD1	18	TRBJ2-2	CASSLNSATGVFPGELFF
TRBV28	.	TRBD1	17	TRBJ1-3	CASSLGGQRFSGNTIYF
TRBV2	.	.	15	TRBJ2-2	CASSLSRGGTGELFF
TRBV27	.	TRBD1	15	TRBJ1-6	CASSSRQGSGLPLHF
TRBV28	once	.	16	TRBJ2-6	CASSSHRATGANVLTF
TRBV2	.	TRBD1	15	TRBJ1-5	CASSARQGSNQPQHF
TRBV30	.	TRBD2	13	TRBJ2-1	CAWRGLADNEQFF
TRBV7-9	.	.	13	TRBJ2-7	CASSLQATYEQYF
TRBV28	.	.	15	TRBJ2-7	CASSLLGTGGLEQYF
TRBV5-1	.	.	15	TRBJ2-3	CASPGDHPSTDTQYF
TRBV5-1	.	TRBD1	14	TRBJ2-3	CASSRGTDTDTQYF
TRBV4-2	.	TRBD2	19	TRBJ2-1	CASSQDTALAGFSYNEQFF
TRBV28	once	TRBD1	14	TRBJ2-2	CASSFLQGPRELFF
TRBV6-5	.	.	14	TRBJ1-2	CASSYSGGLYGYTF
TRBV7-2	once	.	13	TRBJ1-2	CASSLALYLGYTF
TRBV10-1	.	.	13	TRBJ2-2	CASSTGNTGELFF
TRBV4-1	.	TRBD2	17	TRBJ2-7	CASSQDRARRGAYEQYF
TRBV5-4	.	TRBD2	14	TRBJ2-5	CASSAGLAEETQYF
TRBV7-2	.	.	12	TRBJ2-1	CASSLGVFEQFF
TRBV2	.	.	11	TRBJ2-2	CASRLTGELFF
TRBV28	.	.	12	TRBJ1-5	CASIGGNQPQHF
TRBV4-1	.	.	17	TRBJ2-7	CASSQRVGPLPSYEQYF
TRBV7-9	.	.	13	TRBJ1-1	CASSLVVNTEAFF
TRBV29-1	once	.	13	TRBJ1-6	CSVLSGENSPLHF
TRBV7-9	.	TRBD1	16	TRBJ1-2	CASSDLTGGEASGYTF
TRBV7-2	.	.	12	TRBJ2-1	CASSPARDPQFF
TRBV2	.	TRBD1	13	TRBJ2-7	CASNRDRAYEQYF
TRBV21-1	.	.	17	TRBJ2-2	CASSSRTGGAGTGELFF
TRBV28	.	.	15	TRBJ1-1	CASSFFKDGNTEAFF
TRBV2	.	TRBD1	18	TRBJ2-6	CASQLQGQGIIGANVLTF
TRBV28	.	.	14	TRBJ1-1	CASSFWGFSGEAFF
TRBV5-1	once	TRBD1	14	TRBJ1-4	CASSLLQGTEKLFF
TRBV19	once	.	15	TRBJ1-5	CASSVITADGQPQHF
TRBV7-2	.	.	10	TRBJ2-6	CASSPNVLTF
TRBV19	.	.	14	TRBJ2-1	CASSLGGAHNEQFF
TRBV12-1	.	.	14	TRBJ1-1	CASSCPFVAHEAFF
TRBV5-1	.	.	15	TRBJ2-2	CASSLAGEDTGELFF
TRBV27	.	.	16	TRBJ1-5	CASSVTRQIANQPQHF
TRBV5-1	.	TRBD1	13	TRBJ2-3	CASSPGTGYTQYF
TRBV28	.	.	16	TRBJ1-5	CASSPQVGGLVQPQHF
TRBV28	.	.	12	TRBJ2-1	CASRPDHNEQFF
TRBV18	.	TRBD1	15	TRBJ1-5	CASSPGQGDDQPQHF
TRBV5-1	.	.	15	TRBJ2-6	CASSLSVAGANVLTF
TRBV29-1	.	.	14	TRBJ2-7	CSVVRGDRLYEQYF
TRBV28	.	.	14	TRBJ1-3	CASSLRGTGNTIYF